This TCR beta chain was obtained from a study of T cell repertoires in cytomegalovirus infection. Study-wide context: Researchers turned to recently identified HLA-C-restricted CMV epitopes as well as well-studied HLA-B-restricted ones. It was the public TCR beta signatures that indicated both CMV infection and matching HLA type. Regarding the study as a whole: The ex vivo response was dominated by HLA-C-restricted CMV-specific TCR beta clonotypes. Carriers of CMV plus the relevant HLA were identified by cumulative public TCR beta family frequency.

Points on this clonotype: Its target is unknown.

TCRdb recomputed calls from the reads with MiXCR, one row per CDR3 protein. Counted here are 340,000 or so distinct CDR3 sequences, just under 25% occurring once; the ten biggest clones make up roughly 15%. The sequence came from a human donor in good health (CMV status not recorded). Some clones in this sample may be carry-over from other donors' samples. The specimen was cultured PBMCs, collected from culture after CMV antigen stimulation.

The CDR3 loop reads CASSYPRAGGNTGELFF. CDR3 in DNA: TGTGCCAGCAGTTACCCAAGAGCGGGAGGGAACACCGGGGAGCTGTTTTTT. The gene calls are TRBV6-5 and TRBJ2-2, with 9 nucleotides matching TRBD2. The CDR3 has 17 residues. V shed 2 bases, J shed 1 base, and the junction held 5 bases outside the gene matches. CDR1 and CDR2 (germline): MNHEY, SVGAGI.